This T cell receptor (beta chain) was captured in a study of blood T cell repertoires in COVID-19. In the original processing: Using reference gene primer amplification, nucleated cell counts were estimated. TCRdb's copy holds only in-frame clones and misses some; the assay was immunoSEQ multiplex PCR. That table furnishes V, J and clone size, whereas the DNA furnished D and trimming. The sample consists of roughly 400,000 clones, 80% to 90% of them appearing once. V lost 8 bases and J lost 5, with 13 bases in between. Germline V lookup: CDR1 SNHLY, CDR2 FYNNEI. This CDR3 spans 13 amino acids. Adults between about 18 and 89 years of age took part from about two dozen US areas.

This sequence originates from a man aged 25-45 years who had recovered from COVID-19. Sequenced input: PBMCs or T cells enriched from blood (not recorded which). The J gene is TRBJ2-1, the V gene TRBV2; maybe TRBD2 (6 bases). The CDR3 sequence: CASGREDNNEQFF. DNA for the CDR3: TGTGCCAGCGGGCGGGAAGATAACAATGAGCAGTTCTTC.